These 19 T cell receptor beta chains were sequenced from one sample in a study of T cells in Graves' hyperthyroidism and ophthalmopathy. TCR beta CDR3 region amplification was performed from RNA transcripts. First-round RT-PCR with HTBI primers amplified the TCR CDR3 region. Via MiXCR, TCRdb re-called the multiplex PCR reads, giving one row per CDR3 protein. The sample holds about 480,000 distinct CDR3 sequences; approximately 15% are singletons and the top ten take over 15%. The sequencing input was blood. These receptors were obtained from a woman aged 18-30 years with Graves' hyperthyroidism.

This clonotype was recorded at least ten times. The chain has TRBV20-1 and TRBJ1-5; D unclear. This CDR3 has 13 residues. V dropped 5 bases and J dropped 4 bases, with 12 bases sitting between them. Germline-derived CDR1 and CDR2 are DFQATT and SNEGSKA (reference sequence). CDR3 region: CSAVAGGNQPQHF. In DNA, the CDR3 is TGCAGTGCTGTTGCCGGAGGAAATCAGCCCCAGCATTTT.

This clonotype was detected only a few times. With a much larger clone just one base away, this may be a read error. This rearrangement joins TRBV19 to TRBJ2-1, with TRBD2 matching over 12 bases. CDR1 LNHDA and CDR2 SQIVND come from the germline V gene (reference sequence). The CDR3 runs 15 residues. The CDR3 sequence: CASSLLAGGGNEQSF. CDR3 nucleotide sequence: TGTGCCAGTAGTTTACTAGCGGGAGGTGGGAATGAGCAGTCCTTC.

This clonotype was counted many times. The DNA for the CDR3 is TGTGCCACCAGCGATGGGACAGGGGACACTGAAGCTTTCTTT. Encoded protein: CATSDGTGDTEAFF. The chain links TRBV15 to TRBJ1-1; 10 nucleotides align to TRBD1. This CDR3 has 14 residues. The germline V gene has CDR1 LNHNV and CDR2 YYDKDF (reference sequence). The trim removed 5 bases at V and 3 bases at J, leaving 3 bases unmatched.

The chain carries TRBV28 and TRBJ2-5; 7 nucleotides match TRBD2. This CDR3 spans 16 amino acids. V lost 2 bases to trimming and J lost 1 base; unmatched junction nucleotides: 7. In germline, CDR1 is MDHEN, CDR2 SYDVKM. The DNA for the CDR3 is TGTGCCAGCAGTTTAACTAGCGCGAGGGGCCAAGAGACCCAGTACTTC. It is translated as CASSLTSARGQETQYF.

The chain combines TRBV20-1 with TRBJ2-1; D is possibly TRBD2 (6 bases). The CDR3 has 12 amino acids. Germline V gives CDR1 DFQATT, CDR2 SNEGSKA (reference sequence). Trimming shortened V by 5 bases and J by 9 bases, and 14 bases separated the two germline ends. CDR3 in amino acids: CSAGGRGSEQFF. For the CDR3, the DNA is TGCAGTGCTGGGGGGAGAGGGAGTGAGCAGTTCTTC.

This clonotype was counted at least ten times. The rearrangement links TRBV30 to TRBJ1-1; the match to TRBD1 covers 7 bases. The CDR3 loop spans 13 amino acids. The ends lost 5 bases at V and 2 bases at J; junction bases unmatched: 5. From germline, CDR1 is GTSNPN and CDR2 SVGIG (reference sequence). In DNA form, the CDR3 reads TGTGCCTGGGCCCGGACAGGAAACACTGAAGCTTTCTTT. This gives the protein CAWARTGNTEAFF.

This clonotype came up a few times. This rearrangement joins TRBV19 to TRBJ1-4; D possibly corresponds to TRBD1 (6 bases). The CDR3 sequence is 12 residues long. CDR1 LNHDA and CDR2 SQIVND come from the germline V gene (reference sequence). V lost 10 bases and J lost 1, with 7 bases in between. The CDR3 bases are TGTGCCACCAGGGGAACTAATGAAAAACTGTTTTTT. It encodes CATRGTNEKLFF. Variable domain in full (rest from reference TRBV19 and TRBJ1-4): DGGITQSPKYLFRKEGQNVTLSCEQNLNHDAMYWYRQDPGQGLRLIYYSQIVNDFQKGDIAEGYSVSREKKESFPLTVTSAQKNPTAFYLCATRGTNEKLFFGSGTQLSVL.

This clonotype was seen repeatedly, ten times or more. The rearrangement links TRBV5-1 to TRBJ2-7, with 7 bases that match TRBD2. The length of the CDR3 is 14 residues. CDR1 and CDR2 (germline): SGHRS, YFSETQ. Trimming at V came to 1 base and at J to 3 bases, leaving 4 bases not matched to a gene. The CDR3 spells CASSLWTSHYEQYF. The CDR3 nucleotides read TGCGCCAGCAGCTTGTGGACTAGTCACTACGAGCAGTACTTC.

This clonotype was seen repeatedly, ten times or more. The chain carries TRBV2 and TRBJ2-7; D unresolved. V was clipped by 5 bases and J by 7 bases, with 15 bases between them. Germline V gene lookup returns CDR1 SNHLY and CDR2 FYNNEI. The CDR3 contains 13 residues. Written as DNA, the CDR3 is TGTGCCAGCAGTCCCGGGCCCTCTAGGGAGCAGTACTTC. Amino acid sequence: CASSPGPSREQYF.

This clonotype was seen many times. This rearrangement joins TRBV11-2 to TRBJ2-4, with D possibly matching TRBD2 (5 bases). The CDR3 is made up of 14 amino acids. Trimming left V 1 base short and J 6 bases short, with 10 bases between. Germline values: CDR1 SGHAT, CDR2 FQNNGV. CDR3 sequence (DNA): TGTGCCAGCAGCTTAGTGCTAGCCGTAAACATTCAGTACTTC. As protein: CASSLVLAVNIQYF. The variable domain in full, with the rest retrieved from reference TRBV11-2 and TRBJ2-4, is EAGVAQSPRYKIIEKRQSVAFWCNPISGHATLYWYQQILGQGPKLLIQFQNNGVVDDSQLPKDRFSAERLKGVDSTLKIQPAKLEDSAVYLCASSLVLAVNIQYFGAGTRLSVL.

As regards this clonotype: One junction end does not reproduce the germline sequence, and a read error may be involved. The rearrangement uses TRBV11-3 and TRBJ1-4; a weak D match, TRBD1 (6 bases). The CDR3 totals 13 residues. The germline CDR1 and CDR2 sequences are SGHNT and YENEEA. CDR3 sequence (DNA): TGCGCCAGCAGCTTGGACAGTAATGAAAAGCTGTTTTTT. The encoded protein is CASSLDSNEKLFF.

At least ten counts were recorded for this clonotype. The CDR3 region has the DNA TGCAGCGTTGAATCGACAGGCGGCTATGGCTACACCTTC. It specifies CSVESTGGYGYTF. This chain joins TRBV29-1 and TRBJ1-2; the D gene is possibly TRBD1 (6 bases). CDR1 and CDR2 (germline): SQVTM, ANQGSEA. There are 13 residues in the CDR3. V lost 2 bases and J lost 4, with 11 bases in between.

This clonotype turned up a few times. The rearrangement joins TRBV7-3 to TRBJ2-1, with 8 positions matching TRBD2. Germline assignment: CDR1 SGHTA and CDR2 FQGTGA. This CDR3 has 15 amino acids. With 5 bases clipped from V and 4 bases from J, the junction kept 7 bases outside the gene matches. The DNA of the CDR3 is TGTGCCAGCAGCCCGGACGGGGGGGCTTACAATGAGCAGTTCTTC. This encodes CASSPDGGAYNEQFF. The full variable domain, its missing parts supplied by reference TRBV7-3 and TRBJ2-1, is GAGVSQTPSNKVTEKGKYVELRCDPISGHTALYWYRQSLGQGPEFLIYFQGTGAADDSGLPNDRFFAVRPEGSVSTLKIQRTERGDSAVYLCASSPDGGAYNEQFFGPGTRLTVL.

This clonotype has ten or more counts. The rearrangement uses TRBV12-3 or TRBV12-4 and TRBJ2-3; TRBD2 matches 9 bases. With V trimmed by 5 bases and J by 0 bases, 6 bases remained unmatched. There are 16 residues in the CDR3. CDR3 region: CASSGAGGLSTDTQYF. The CDR3 DNA reads TGTGCCAGCAGTGGGGCGGGAGGGCTGAGCACAGATACGCAGTATTTT.

In its sample, this clonotype was seen many times. This sequence joins TRBV7-9 and TRBJ2-3; TRBD2 is a possible D gene (6 bases). Germline CDR1 reads SEHNR; CDR2 reads FQNEAQ (reference sequence). The CDR3 loop spans 14 amino acids. V was pared by 2 bases and J by 4 bases, with 10 bases between. CDR3 loop: CASSLSTGADTQYF. The CDR3 DNA sequence: TGTGCCAGCAGCTTAAGTACGGGGGCAGATACGCAGTATTTT.

There are many counts of this clonotype. The chain recombines TRBV6-1 with TRBJ1-2; 7 nucleotides align to TRBD1. Germline values: CDR1 MNHNS, CDR2 SASEGT. This CDR3 has 15 residues. J gave up 4 bases and V 0 bases, and 5 bases lay outside the gene matches. The CDR3 nucleotides read TGTGCCAGCAGTGAAGCCCGGGACAGACTCTATGGCTACACCTTC. This codes for CASSEARDRLYGYTF.

The chain has TRBV18 and TRBJ1-1; TRBD1 matches 8 bases. Trimming at V came to 4 bases and at J to 4 bases, leaving 5 bases not matched to a gene. The CDR3 runs 14 residues. CDR1 is KGHSH and CDR2 is LQKENI in the germline V gene. The CDR3 DNA reads TGTGCCAGCTCACAGACAGGGGAAGCCACTGAAGCTTTCTTT. This codes for CASSQTGEATEAFF.

This clonotype was seen ten or more times. The J gene is TRBJ2-1, the V gene TRBV6-1; a weak D match, TRBD2 (6 bases). CDR1 is MNHNS, CDR2 SASEGT, per germline. This CDR3 region has 14 residues. V was cut by 5 bases and J by 6 bases, with 14 bases left in between. The CDR3 protein is CASSTQIGGNEQFF. CDR3 sequence (DNA): TGTGCCAGCAGTACCCAGATCGGGGGCAATGAGCAGTTCTTC.

This clonotype was detected only a few times. This chain uses TRBV19 with TRBJ2-1; D possibly uses TRBD1 or TRBD2 (5 bases each). The ends were cut back, 3 bases at V and 2 bases at J, with 20 bases in the middle. The CDR3 has 18 residues. The germline CDR1 and CDR2 sequences are LNHDA and SQIVND (reference sequence). CDR3 nucleotide sequence: TGTGCCAGTAGTATTAATCGATTCGGGACCGGACCCTACAATGAGCAGTTCTTC. Protein sequence: CASSINRFGTGPYNEQFF.